The present T cell receptor beta chain was sequenced within a study of CDR3 diversity in severe acne. TCRdb processed the PCR reads anew with MiXCR; each CDR3 protein has one entry. The sample lists 90,000 or so distinct CDR3 sequences; roughly half were seen once. This clonotype was recorded a few times. The CDR3 extends over 16 amino acids. Trimming cost V 3 bases and J 0 bases, with 13 bases left between them. Germline values: CDR1 SNHLY, CDR2 FYNNEI. The chain joins TRBV2 to TRBJ2-3; unclear D gene. The sequenced material came from blood. The receptor was derived from a male donor in good health, serving as a control. CDR3 amino acids: CASSEDQETSTDTQYF. CDR3 coding DNA: TGTGCCAGCAGTGAGGATCAAGAAACTAGCACAGATACGCAGTATTTT.